This T cell receptor beta chain was sequenced during a study of PD-L1 blockade in urothelial cancer. The study, taken as a whole, reports: A below-median TCR clonality in blood before treatment predicted better survival.

Looked up from germline, CDR1 is SGDLS and CDR2 is YYNGEE. This CDR3 is 14 amino acids long. V lost 0 bases, J lost 8 bases, and 12 bases lay in between. Produced via immunoSEQ multiplex PCR; TCRdb's table is partial and in-frame only. The data show about 74,000 clones, roughly 84% seen once. As concerns this clone: Its specificity is unknown.

This sequence was found in a man in his 70s with urothelial cancer. The sequencing used PBMCs, collected around atezolizumab (anti-PD-L1) treatment. The chain uses TRBV9 and TRBJ2-1; perhaps TRBD2 as D (5 bases). The CDR3, as DNA: TGTGCCAGCAGCGTAGCGGGAACTGGTGATGAGCAGTTCTTC. Translation: CASSVAGTGDEQFF.